The entry below gives a single T cell receptor beta chain sequence along with its context. This sample is drawn from a study of blood T cell repertoires in COVID-19. This CDR3 region has 14 residues. Germline CDR1 and CDR2: SGHRS and YFSETQ. The V gene end was trimmed by 0 bases and the J gene end by 7 bases; junction bases not matched to a gene: 5. Produced via immunoSEQ multiplex PCR; TCRdb's table is partial and in-frame only. The data show 200,000 to 250,000 clones, 81% seen once. What was sequenced was peripheral blood. This sequence joins TRBV5-1 and TRBJ2-7, with 9 bases fitting TRBD2. This TCR was recovered from a woman of 80 years or more with COVID-19, enrolled during active disease. CDR3 residues: CASSLVAGVSEQYF. For the CDR3, the DNA is TGCGCCAGCAGCTTGGTAGCGGGAGTGAGTGAGCAGTACTTC.